The 27 T cell receptor beta chains in this list originate from one sample, sequenced in a study of blood T cells in healthy people across ages. A J-beta primer mix and a sample-barcoded 5' primer were used in a second PCR of about 7 to 12 cycles. TCRdb called the 5' RACE reads again in MiXCR, with one record for every CDR3 protein. Here the sample spans over 600,000 distinct CDR3 sequences, about 21% being singletons. The material sequenced was blood. The receptor set was obtained from a man between 65 and 85 years old in good health.

The table lists this clonotype with a few counts. The chain combines TRBV4-2 with TRBJ2-3, with D perhaps matching TRBD2 (5 bases). Germline CDR1 reads LGHNA; CDR2 reads YNFKEQ. Trimming took off 0 bases at V and 1 base at J, with 11 bases between the two ends. The CDR3 length is 16 residues. The CDR3 DNA reads as TGTGCCAGCAGCCAAGAGCCTAGCTGGGGCACAGATACGCAGTATTTT. Protein: CASSQEPSWGTDTQYF.

This clonotype showed up just a few times. This rearrangement joins TRBV21-1 to TRBJ1-2. TRBV21-1 is a listed pseudogene. The CDR3 consists of 17 residues. The CDR3 loop reads CASSKVCDTLLFYGYTF. The CDR3 DNA follows: TGTGCCAGCAGCAAAGTCTGTGACACTCTTCTTTTCTATGGCTACACCTTC.

This chain joins TRBV20-1 and TRBJ2-3; D is ambiguous. Between the trimmed V and J ends, which lost 2 bases and 6 bases, there was a span of 15 bases. CDR3 length: 14 amino acids. Germline CDR1 reads DFQATT; CDR2 reads SNEGSKA (reference sequence). The CDR3, as DNA: TGCAGTGCTAGACCGTTGAGTGGGCACGATACGCAGTATTTT. This translates into CSARPLSGHDTQYF.

The CDR3 loop reads CASSDVRAYEQYF. CDR3 DNA: TGTGCCAGCAGTGATGTCAGGGCCTACGAGCAGTACTTC. The chain links TRBV2 to TRBJ2-7; possible D gene TRBD1, 5 bases. CDR3 length equals 13 residues. From germline, CDR1 is SNHLY and CDR2 FYNNEI. Deletions cut 3 bases from V and 2 bases from J, with 8 bases between.

This chain links TRBV6-5 with TRBJ2-5; TRBD1 might be the D (6 bases). Trimming pared 3 bases from V and 1 base from J, leaving 12 bases between. Germline loops: CDR1 MNHEY, CDR2 SVGAGI. There are 15 residues in the CDR3. The CDR3 region is CASSYSGQGQETQYF. The CDR3 DNA reads TGTGCCAGCAGTTATTCGGGACAAGGCCAAGAGACCCAGTACTTC.

A few counts support this clonotype. This chain joins TRBV6-5 and TRBJ1-1, with 10 bases identical to TRBD1. Germline V lookup: CDR1 MNHEY, CDR2 SVGAGI. This CDR3 contains 13 residues. With V trimmed by 6 bases and J by 3 bases, 1 base remained unmatched. CDR3 nucleotides: TGTGCCAGCAGAGGGACAGGGGACACTGAAGCTTTCTTT. It specifies CASRGTGDTEAFF.

In this sample, this clonotype turned up a few times. The chain recombines TRBV28 with TRBJ2-4; 7 nucleotides align to TRBD1. Trimming cost V 8 bases and J 6 bases; bases outside gene matches: 13. CDR3 size: 15 residues. Germline CDR1 is MDHEN and CDR2 is SYDVKM. Here the CDR3 reads CASPTGAPLRNIQYF. The CDR3 DNA follows: TGTGCCAGCCCCACAGGGGCCCCCCTAAGAAACATTCAGTACTTC.

The chain carries TRBV15 and TRBJ1-1, with a possible D match to TRBD1 (5 bases). Trimming took 7 bases from V and 0 from J, leaving 15 bases between them. Germline assignment: CDR1 LNHNV and CDR2 YYDKDF (reference sequence). The CDR3 spans 15 residues. Here the CDR3 DNA reads TGTGCCACCACCCAAAAGGGACGGCTGAACACTGAAGCTTTCTTT. As protein: CATTQKGRLNTEAFF. The full variable domain, with the rest looked up from reference TRBV15 and TRBJ1-1, is DAMVIQNPRYQVTQFGKPVTLSCSQTLNHNVMYWYQQKSSQAPKLLFHYYDKDFNNEADTPDNFQSRRPNTSFCFLDIRSPGLGDTAMYLCATTQKGRLNTEAFFGQGTRLTVV.

V usage is TRBV3-1 and J usage is TRBJ2-2; weak D call: TRBD1 (6 bases). V lost 1 base and J 4 bases, leaving 10 bases between the germline ends. CDR3 length: 15 amino acids. Germline V gene data show CDR1 as LGHDT and CDR2 as YNNKEL (reference sequence). DNA of the CDR3: TGTGCCAGCAGCCAAGGTGGCAGGGGCACCGGGGAGCTGTTTTTT. Translation: CASSQGGRGTGELFF.

The rearrangement links TRBV3-1 to TRBJ2-3, with 13 bases fitting TRBD2. The V gene's germline CDR1 is LGHDT and CDR2 YNNKEL (reference sequence). This CDR3 region has 16 residues. Unmatched junction bases numbered 6, after V lost 4 bases and J lost 5 bases. CDR3 nucleotide sequence: TGTGCCAGCAGCCCAAGACTAGCGGGAGGTATAGATACGCAGTATTTT. Residues: CASSPRLAGGIDTQYF.

This clonotype was found a few times. The chain combines TRBV6-4 with TRBJ2-4; D not certain. CDR3 size: 13 residues. Looked up from germline, CDR1 is MRHNA and CDR2 is SNTAGT. V was trimmed by 2 bases and J by 6 bases, leaving 8 bases between them. The CDR3 spells CASSDGMGNIQYF. The CDR3 DNA is TGTGCCAGCAGTGACGGGATGGGAAACATTCAGTACTTC.

This clonotype was recorded a few times. The chain employs TRBV20-1 and TRBJ2-2; 10 bases line up with TRBD2. Germline CDR1 DFQATT, CDR2 SNEGSKA (reference sequence). The CDR3 sequence is 15 residues long. V shed 6 bases, J shed 6 bases, and the junction held 10 bases outside the gene matches. The CDR3 region is CSATGSGRASGELFF. DNA of the CDR3: TGCAGTGCGACAGGGAGCGGGAGGGCCTCCGGGGAGCTGTTTTTT.

The V call is TRBV28, the J call TRBJ2-1; 8 bases are a match to TRBD2. Germline lookup yields CDR1 MDHEN and CDR2 SYDVKM. The CDR3 has 17 amino acids. The ends lost 6 bases at V and 5 bases at J; junction bases unmatched: 15. CDR3 region: CASSTNGAGGRDNEQFF. For the CDR3, the DNA is TGTGCCAGCAGCACAAACGGGGCGGGAGGTAGGGACAATGAGCAGTTCTTC.

This clonotype was detected only a few times. V usage is TRBV18 and J usage is TRBJ1-4, with D possibly matching TRBD1 (5 bases). The CDR3 spans 14 residues. V was shortened by 8 bases and J by 3 bases, with 13 bases between the two germline ends. Germline V gives CDR1 KGHSH, CDR2 LQKENI. CDR3 coding DNA: TGTGCCAGCACCGACAGCCGTTCTAATGAAAAACTGTTTTTT. Its translation is CASTDSRSNEKLFF.

This clonotype was found many times. V gene TRBV12-3 or TRBV12-4 combines with J gene TRBJ2-1; D perhaps matches TRBD2 (5 bases). This CDR3 has 15 amino acids. The V end lost 4 bases, the J end lost 0 bases, and 10 bases lay between the germline ends. CDR3 loop: CASSSQRSSYNEQFF. In DNA, the CDR3 is TGTGCCAGCAGTTCCCAGCGGAGCTCCTACAATGAGCAGTTCTTC.

This sequence joins TRBV7-9 and TRBJ2-5; D assignment may be TRBD1 or TRBD2 (5 bases each). CDR1 is SEHNR and CDR2 is FQNEAQ in the germline V gene (reference sequence). V lost 5 bases to trimming and J lost 0 bases, with 10 bases between them. The CDR3 contains 14 residues. The CDR3 DNA reads as TGTGCCAGCAGCGGGACCGAACACCAAGAGACCCAGTACTTC. As protein: CASSGTEHQETQYF.

This clonotype was seen at least ten times. The chain joins TRBV28 to TRBJ2-3; no definite D call. The CDR3 covers 12 residues. Germline V gene sequence: CDR1 MDHEN, CDR2 SYDVKM. Trimming took 5 bases from V and 0 from J, leaving 3 bases between them. CDR3 coding DNA: TGTGCCAGCAGTGATAGCACAGATACGCAGTATTTT. Translated: CASSDSTDTQYF.

This clonotype came up a few times. The chain carries TRBV29-1 and TRBJ2-5, with TRBD2 as a possible D gene (6 bases). Germline CDR1 is SQVTM and CDR2 is ANQGSEA. The CDR3 runs 13 residues. Trimming shortened V by 5 bases and J by 4 bases, and 14 bases separated the two germline ends. This chain's CDR3 is CSVSTGVGETQYF. DNA of the CDR3: TGCAGCGTTTCGACGGGAGTAGGAGAGACCCAGTACTTC.

This clonotype was seen just once. The chain links TRBV6-5 to TRBJ2-1; 7 nucleotides match TRBD2. The ends lost 2 bases at V and 0 bases at J; junction bases unmatched: 7. The CDR3 has 17 residues. The V gene's germline CDR1 is MNHEY and CDR2 SVGAGI. The CDR3: CASSYGLAANSYNEQFF. The CDR3, as DNA: TGTGCCAGCAGTTACGGGCTAGCGGCTAACTCCTACAATGAGCAGTTCTTC.

This clonotype has only a few counts. The V gene is TRBV20-1, the J gene TRBJ2-5, with D tentatively TRBD1 (5 bases). The CDR3 loop spans 12 amino acids. The germline V gene encodes CDR1 DFQATT and CDR2 SNEGSKA (reference sequence). Trimming removed 4 bases from V and 0 bases from J, with 6 bases in between. DNA of the CDR3: TGCAGTGCTATGACAGACCAAGAGACCCAGTACTTC. The encoded protein is CSAMTDQETQYF.

This clonotype has a handful of counts. The chain links TRBV18 to TRBJ2-3; a possible D gene is TRBD1 (5 bases). The V gene lost 2 bases and the J gene lost 6 bases, with 18 bases spanning the gap. The CDR3 has 16 amino acids. Germline V gene sequence: CDR1 KGHSH, CDR2 LQKENI. The CDR3 is CASSPKDTRFEDTQYF. Written as DNA, the CDR3 is TGTGCCAGCTCACCAAAGGACACCCGTTTCGAGGATACGCAGTATTTT.

The chain uses TRBV7-9 and TRBJ2-5, with a weak D call TRBD2 (6 bases). The DNA end favors TRBJ2-7, so the J call may be wrong. Germline CDR1 is SEHNR and CDR2 is FQNEAQ (reference sequence). CDR3 length: 15 amino acids. The CDR3: CASSPPDRGSYEQYF. DNA for the CDR3: TGTGCCAGCAGCCCTCCGGACCGGGGGTCCTACGAGCAGTACTTC.

This clonotype appeared a few times. For the CDR3, the DNA is TGCGCCAGCAGCCAAGATGGGACAGGGGTCTCTGGGGCCAACGTCCTGACTTTC. Encoded protein: CASSQDGTGVSGANVLTF. The V call is TRBV4-1, the J call TRBJ2-6, with 10 bases aligning to TRBD1. Germline CDR1 reads MGHRA; CDR2 reads YSYEKL. The trim removed 0 bases at V and 0 bases at J, leaving 2 bases unmatched. The CDR3 extends over 18 amino acids.

The rearrangement uses TRBV13 and TRBJ2-1; 10 positions agree with TRBD2. This CDR3 comprises 13 residues. CDR1 and CDR2 from the germline V gene are PRHDT and FYEKMQ (reference sequence). V was pared by 8 bases and J by 8 bases, with 6 bases of the junction left unmatched. The CDR3 DNA follows: TGTGCCAGCCTAGCGGGAGCTCACGATGAGCAGTTCTTC. Residues: CASLAGAHDEQFF.

DNA for the CDR3: TGTGCCAGCAGTTCGACAGGGTCGGGCTCCTACAATGAGCAGTTCTTC. Translated, it gives CASSSTGSGSYNEQFF. The genes are TRBV6-5 and TRBJ2-1, with 7 bases that match TRBD1. Trimming took 4 bases from V and 0 from J; bases not matched to a gene: 6. Germline CDR1 MNHEY, CDR2 SVGAGI. This CDR3 is 16 amino acids long.

This clonotype was counted a few times. This rearrangement joins TRBV12-3 or TRBV12-4 to TRBJ1-2; TRBD1 matches 11 bases. V lost 6 bases, J lost 8 bases, and 14 bases stayed unmatched. This CDR3 region has 16 residues. CDR3 loop: CASRIGQGARSEGYTF. Written as DNA, the CDR3 is TGTGCCAGCAGGATCGGACAGGGGGCGCGAAGTGAGGGCTACACCTTC.

The table lists this clonotype with a few counts. This sequence joins TRBV27 and TRBJ1-1; D remains ambiguous. This CDR3 is 15 amino acids long. The germline V gene has CDR1 MNHEY and CDR2 SMNVEV (reference sequence). With 5 bases removed from V and 1 base from J, the gap between germline ends came to 14 bases. The chain's CDR3 is CASSHRGPENTEAFF. The CDR3 bases are TGTGCCAGCAGTCATCGCGGGCCTGAGAACACTGAAGCTTTCTTT.